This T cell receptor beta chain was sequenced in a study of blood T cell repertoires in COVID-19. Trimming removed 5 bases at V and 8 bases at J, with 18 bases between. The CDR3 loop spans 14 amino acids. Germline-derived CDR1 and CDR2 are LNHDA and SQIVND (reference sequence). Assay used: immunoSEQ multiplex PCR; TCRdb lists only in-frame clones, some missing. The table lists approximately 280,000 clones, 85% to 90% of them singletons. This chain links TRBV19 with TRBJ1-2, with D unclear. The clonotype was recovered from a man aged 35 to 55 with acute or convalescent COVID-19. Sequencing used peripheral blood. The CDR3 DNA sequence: TGTGCCAGTAGTCGGAACCGGGATTCCCAAGGCTACACCTTC. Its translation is CASSRNRDSQGYTF.